This is a list of T cell receptor beta chains from one sample in a study of OX40 agonist ivuxolimab in advanced cancers. Repertoires were generated with immunoSEQ multiplex PCR, while TCRdb's copy carries only in-frame clones and drops some. The profile covers fewer than 80,000 clones, with about 88% appearing a single time and about 4% taken by the ten largest. Sequences were derived from CD4+ or CD8+ T cells sorted from blood, sampled in a trial of the OX40 agonist ivuxolimab. These receptors all come from an adult with an advanced solid tumor such as melanoma, head and neck, liver or kidney cancer. CDR3s include the opening cysteine and the closing phenylalanine or tryptophan. The D gene is left open where the match is weak. For some rows the clone size is stated as once, few or many, or as a class when expanded; others skip it.

D	V	J	size	CDR3	DNA
-	TRBV19	TRBJ2-3	-	CASSPALTDTQYF	TGTGCCAGTAGTCCAGCGCTTACAGATACGCAGTATTTT
TRBD2	TRBV28	TRBJ2-1	-	CATSGAGGSYNEQFF	TGTGCCACCTCGGGAGCGGGAGGGTCATACAATGAGCAGTTCTTC
TRBD1	TRBV28	TRBJ2-2	-	CASSPAPGQGDTGELFF	TGTGCCAGCAGTCCCGCGCCGGGACAGGGGGACACCGGGGAGCTGTTTTTT
TRBD1	TRBV28	TRBJ1-3	-	CASSSRQGASGNTIYF	TGTGCCAGCAGTTCGAGACAGGGAGCCTCTGGAAACACCATATATTTT
-	TRBV19	TRBJ2-3	once	CASSMGPDTQYF	TGTGCCAGTAGTATGGGTCCAGATACGCAGTATTTT
-	TRBV2	TRBJ1-1	-	CASTQEGLTNTEAFF	TGTGCCAGCACCCAGGAGGGACTGACGAACACTGAAGCTTTCTTT
TRBD1	TRBV15	TRBJ2-3	-	CATSRRQGASTDTQYF	TGTGCCACCAGCAGACGACAGGGGGCTAGCACAGATACGCAGTATTTT
-	TRBV6-5	TRBJ2-1	-	CASTGGFGSYNEQFF	TGTGCCAGCACAGGAGGGTTCGGGAGCTACAATGAGCAGTTCTTC
TRBD2	TRBV7-6	TRBJ2-7	-	CASSPRLAGGGEQYF	TGTGCCAGCAGCCCGAGACTAGCGGGAGGCGGGGAGCAGTACTTC
TRBD1	TRBV7-9	TRBJ1-1	-	CASSSGQGRGAFF	TGTGCCAGCAGCTCCGGACAGGGCCGGGGAGCTTTCTTT
TRBD1	TRBV9	TRBJ2-2	-	CASRKTGSNTGELFF	TGTGCCAGCAGGAAGACAGGGTCGAACACCGGGGAGCTGTTTTTT
-	TRBV10-1	TRBJ2-3	-	CASSESGGDTQYF	TGCGCCAGCAGTGAGTCAGGGGGAGATACGCAGTATTTT
TRBD1	TRBV2	TRBJ1-4	-	CASRDGTGGREKLFF	TGTGCCAGCAGGGACGGGACAGGGGGCAGAGAAAAACTGTTTTTT
TRBD2	TRBV29-1	TRBJ2-1	-	CSVGASGIYGEQFF	TGCAGCGTTGGGGCTAGCGGGATCTATGGTGAGCAGTTCTTC
TRBD1	TRBV28	TRBJ1-2	-	CASRLQGGGYTF	TGTGCCAGCAGACTCCAGGGGGGCGGCTACACCTTC
-	TRBV30	TRBJ2-6	-	CAWSWSGANVLTF	TGTGCCTGGAGTTGGTCTGGGGCCAACGTCCTGACTTTC
-	TRBV7-2	TRBJ2-3	-	CASSPDGPSTDTQYF	TGTGCCAGCAGCCCCGACGGACCCAGCACAGATACGCAGTATTTT
-	TRBV7-9	TRBJ1-4	-	CASSFVGHLDEKLLF	TGTGCCAGCAGCTTTGTCGGGCATTTAGATGAAAAACTGCTTTTT
-	TRBV11-2	TRBJ2-2	-	CASSLDTARTWGAGELFF	TGTGCCAGCAGCTTAGATACTGCAAGGACTTGGGGGGCCGGGGAGCTGTTTTTT
TRBD1	TRBV6-5	TRBJ1-3	-	CASSWGQGRGNTIYF	TGTGCCAGCAGTTGGGGACAGGGGCGTGGAAACACCATATATTTT
-	TRBV6-4	TRBJ1-2	-	CASSAGIGYTF	TGTGCCAGCAGTGCGGGGATCGGCTACACCTTC
TRBD1	TRBV7-9	TRBJ1-1	-	CASSGTAYTEAFF	TGTGCCAGCAGCGGGACAGCTTACACTGAAGCTTTCTTT